These 16 T cell receptor beta chains share one sample of origin, sequenced in a study of T cells after yellow fever vaccination. TCRdb recomputed calls from the 5' RACE reads with MiXCR, one row per CDR3 protein. The sample holds about 260,000 distinct CDR3 sequences, approximately 13% seen once. The specimen comprised CD4+ T cells sorted from PBMCs, sampled 45 days after the yellow fever booster vaccination. Receptors originate from a man aged 25 to 40 who received the YFV17D yellow fever vaccine.

The table lists this clonotype with a few counts. This chain links TRBV7-2 with TRBJ1-2; D uncertain. CDR1 SGHTA and CDR2 FQGNSA come from the germline V gene. The CDR3 runs 11 residues. Deletions cut 4 bases from V and 9 bases from J, with 9 bases between. The DNA for the CDR3 is TGTGCCAGCAGCTCCCTGAGTAGCTACACCTTC. Protein sequence: CASSSLSSYTF.

The V and J genes are TRBV20-1 and TRBJ2-1, with 9 nucleotides matching TRBD2. Germline V gives CDR1 DFQATT, CDR2 SNEGSKA (reference sequence). The CDR3 covers 16 residues. The ends lost 1 base at V and 7 bases at J; junction bases unmatched: 11. DNA of the CDR3: TGCAGTGCTAGAGGTCCTAGCGGGACGCGGGTTAATGAGCAGTTCTTC. The encoded protein is CSARGPSGTRVNEQFF.

This chain uses TRBV7-2 with TRBJ1-1; TRBD1 might be the D (5 bases). V dropped 5 bases and J dropped 10 bases, with 17 bases sitting between them. CDR3 size: 13 residues. The germline V gene has CDR1 SGHTA and CDR2 FQGNSA. The CDR3 region is CASSPGRGGRAFF. The CDR3 nucleotides read TGTGCCAGCAGCCCGGGACGGGGGGGGAGAGCTTTCTTT.

Only a few counts were recorded for this clonotype. The genes are TRBV7-6 and TRBJ1-6; no firm D call. Per germline, CDR1 SGHVS and CDR2 FNYEAQ. This CDR3 contains 12 residues. V lost 4 bases, J lost 7 bases, and 5 bases lay in between. For the CDR3, the DNA is TGTGCCAGCAGCTCGGGGAATTCACCCCTCCACTTT. Protein sequence: CASSSGNSPLHF.

This clonotype was counted once. The V gene is TRBV5-1, the J gene TRBJ2-7, with TRBD1 matching 9 bases. This CDR3 contains 16 residues. The V segment lost 2 bases and the J segment 2 bases; nucleotides outside the gene matches: 8. Germline CDR1 reads SGHRS; CDR2 reads YFSETQ. The CDR3 sequence: CASSFYPGQGTYEQYF. The CDR3 DNA reads as TGCGCCAGCAGCTTCTACCCGGGACAGGGTACCTACGAGCAGTACTTC.

The table lists this clonotype with a few counts. V usage is TRBV25-1 and J usage is TRBJ2-3, with D unclear. The CDR3 is 15 amino acids. Germline V CDR1 and CDR2: MGHDK, SYGVNS. The V and J ends lost 3 bases and 0 bases respectively, with 10 bases between them. The CDR3 loop is CASSDRTFSTDTQYF. Written as DNA, the CDR3 is TGTGCCAGCAGTGATCGGACCTTTAGCACAGATACGCAGTATTTT.

This clonotype has more than one count but fewer than ten. This CDR3 is CASSYRLGLASSRGDTQYF. In nucleotides, the CDR3 is TGTGCCAGCAGTTACAGGTTAGGACTAGCAAGTTCGCGAGGAGATACGCAGTATTTT. J is TRBJ2-3 and V is TRBV6-5, with TRBD2 matching over 8 bases. Unmatched junction bases numbered 18, after V lost 2 bases and J lost 5 bases. Germline CDR1 and CDR2: MNHEY and SVGAGI. CDR3 size: 19 residues.

The chain employs TRBV2 and TRBJ2-7, with 8 nucleotides matching TRBD2. The germline gives CDR1 SNHLY, CDR2 FYNNEI. This CDR3 is built from 15 residues. V was pared by 5 bases and J by 0 bases, with 6 bases of the junction left unmatched. The CDR3 DNA is TGTGCCAGCAGTAAGCGGGAGAGGAGCTCCTACGAGCAGTACTTC. This codes for CASSKRERSSYEQYF.

This clonotype was seen a handful of times. The chain couples TRBV9 to TRBJ1-1, with D possibly being TRBD1 (5 bases). CDR1 is SGDLS, CDR2 YYNGEE, per germline. V was cut by 4 bases and J by 3 bases, with 13 bases left in between. The CDR3 length is 14 residues. The CDR3 bases are TGTGCCAGCAGCCTAGAACGGGGGGACACTGAAGCTTTCTTT. Protein sequence: CASSLERGDTEAFF.

The chain joins TRBV7-9 to TRBJ2-7, with D unresolved. From germline, CDR1 is SEHNR and CDR2 FQNEAQ (reference sequence). V was shortened by 0 bases and J by 6 bases, with 12 bases between the two germline ends. The CDR3 covers 14 residues. CDR3 nucleotides: TGTGCCAGCAGCTTAGCGGAGCTTAGAGTCGAGCAGTACTTC. Its protein is CASSLAELRVEQYF.

About this clonotype: A much larger clonotype is one base distant, so this may be a read error. This rearrangement joins TRBV12-3 or TRBV12-4 to TRBJ2-6; the match to TRBD1 covers 8 bases. The CDR3 is made up of 15 amino acids. The CDR3 bases are TGTGCCAGCAGCTTGACAGGGGCTGGGGACAACGTCCTGACTTTC. It encodes CASSLTGAGDNVLTF.

CDR3 residues: CSASPLAGNTDTQYF. CDR3 bases: TGCAGTGCTAGTCCCCTAGCGGGGAACACAGATACGCAGTATTTT. The gene calls are TRBV20-1 and TRBJ2-3, with 9 bases fitting TRBD2. The CDR3 sequence is 15 residues long. Germline CDR1 reads DFQATT; CDR2 reads SNEGSKA (reference sequence). The junction had 6 bases not matched to a gene; V was cut back by 3 bases and J by 2 bases.

The gene calls are TRBV7-2 and TRBJ2-1; 8 nucleotides match TRBD2. V lost 0 bases, J lost 12 bases, and 13 bases stayed unmatched. The CDR3 length is 16 residues. Germline CDR1 is SGHTA and CDR2 is FQGNSA. The CDR3, as DNA: TGTGCCAGCAGCTTAGCGCAGCTAGCGGGTGGGAGGGGGCAGTTCTTC. Its protein product is CASSLAQLAGGRGQFF. Full variable domain (missing parts from reference TRBV7-2 and TRBJ2-1): GAGVSQSPSNKVTEKGKDVELRCDPISGHTALYWYRQSLGQGLEFLIYFQGNSAPDKSGLPSDRFSAERTGGSVSTLTIQRTQQEDSAVYLCASSLAQLAGGRGQFFGPGTRLTVL.

The chain uses TRBV7-2 and TRBJ2-7, with TRBD2 identical over 7 bases. Unmatched junction bases numbered 1, after V lost 1 base and J lost 1 base. Germline V gene sequence: CDR1 SGHTA, CDR2 FQGNSA. There are 14 residues in the CDR3. This CDR3 is CASSLGDYSYEQYF. CDR3 bases: TGTGCCAGCAGCTTAGGGGACTATTCCTACGAGCAGTACTTC.

This clonotype has more than one count but fewer than ten. The CDR3 nucleotides read TGCAGTGCACCTACTAGCGGGATAGATACGCAGTATTTT. It is translated as CSAPTSGIDTQYF. The rearrangement joins TRBV20-1 to TRBJ2-3, with 10 nucleotides matching TRBD2. CDR1 and CDR2 from the germline V gene are DFQATT and SNEGSKA (reference sequence). Losses at the gene ends were 6 bases for V and 5 bases for J; bases not matched to a gene: 5. CDR3 length equals 13 residues.

This clonotype came up a few times. This CDR3 reads CASSLKGAANTEAFF. The CDR3 DNA reads as TGTGCCAGCAGCCTGAAAGGGGCGGCGAACACTGAAGCTTTCTTT. The chain links TRBV7-2 to TRBJ1-1; D might be TRBD1 (5 bases). V was pared by 5 bases and J by 1 base, with 14 bases between. The germline gives CDR1 SGHTA, CDR2 FQGNSA. The CDR3 totals 15 residues.